Given below is one T cell receptor beta chain in context. Antigen unknown. Generated by immunoSEQ multiplex PCR, the TCRdb table keeps only in-frame clones and is missing some. The sample carries tens of thousands of clones, 90% recorded once. This specimen comes from a study of PD-1 blockade in classical Hodgkin lymphoma. Across the whole study: Patients were administered nivolumab (3 mg/kg intravenously) every 2 weeks. Study conclusions and caveats: Patients who began taking nivolumab under 1 year after ASCT were left out. Possible causes of repertoire differences, disease activity or prior therapy, remain undefined.

Time point defined: cycle 4 day 1 (C4D1), after 6 weeks of nivolumab. All patients relapsed after autologous stem cell transplantation, and brentuximab vedotin exposure varied. Responses achieved at best were complete response, partial response or progressive disease. The CDR3 runs 12 residues. The germline V and J ends were trimmed by 2 bases and 5 bases, with 4 bases remaining between them. Germline V gives CDR1 MDHEN, CDR2 SYDVKM. The material sequenced was peripheral blood mononuclear cells (PBMCs), taken before the fourth cycle of nivolumab. The V gene is TRBV28, the J gene TRBJ2-4; no definite D call. The clonotype was recovered from a human donor with classical Hodgkin lymphoma. The CDR3 reads CASSLGENIQYF. The CDR3 DNA reads as TGTGCCAGCAGTTTAGGCGAAAACATTCAGTACTTC.